This TCR beta chain derives from a study of T cell responses to AZD1222 COVID-19 vaccine. General observations from the study: The donors showed a predominance of white British ancestry and of females, with possible underestimation of clonal diversity. The breadth and depth of Spike-specific TCRs increased once two AZD1222 doses had been given.

This clone came up once. Antigen: not known. Libraries were prepared by immunoSEQ multiplex PCR; TCRdb keeps only in-frame clonotypes and omits some of them. The sample has about 90,000 clones; around 89% are singletons. Sequencing was performed on peripheral blood, taken 28 days after the second AZD1222 dose. This receptor was taken from an adult who received the AZD1222 COVID-19 vaccine.

The CDR3 nucleotides read TGTGCCAGCAGCCCGTGGACAGGGAAAGAGACCCAGTACTTC. This codes for CASSPWTGKETQYF. The J gene is TRBJ2-5, the V gene TRBV21-1; the table's D call TRBD1 went unverified against the DNA. TRBV21-1 is classified as a pseudogene. CDR3 length: 14 amino acids.